The sequence of this T cell receptor (beta chain) was determined in a study of blood T cell repertoires in COVID-19. In the study overall: Spain, Italy and the United States supplied samples that represented acute and convalescent COVID-19. Sample material is recorded as cDNA or gDNA derived from T cells, B-cell-depleted T cells, or PBMCs.

V was trimmed by 3 bases and J by 8 bases, leaving 10 bases between them. Germline V gene lookup returns CDR1 LNHNV and CDR2 YYDKDF (reference sequence). CDR3 size: 12 residues. In the original workflow: The authors estimated nucleated cell counts from reference gene primer amplification. Libraries were prepared by immunoSEQ multiplex PCR; TCRdb keeps only in-frame clonotypes and omits some of them. That table supplies the V and J calls and clone size; D and trimming were determined from the DNA. The table includes 99,000 or so clones, more than 75% detected once. This clone was picked up one time. The chain employs TRBV15 and TRBJ1-2; a possible D gene is TRBD1 (5 bases). The receptor comes from a man aged 60 to 69 with acute or convalescent COVID-19. Sequencing input: peripheral blood. The DNA of the CDR3 is TGTGCCACCAGCAGCGGGACTTCGGGCTACACCTTC. The encoded protein is CATSSGTSGYTF.